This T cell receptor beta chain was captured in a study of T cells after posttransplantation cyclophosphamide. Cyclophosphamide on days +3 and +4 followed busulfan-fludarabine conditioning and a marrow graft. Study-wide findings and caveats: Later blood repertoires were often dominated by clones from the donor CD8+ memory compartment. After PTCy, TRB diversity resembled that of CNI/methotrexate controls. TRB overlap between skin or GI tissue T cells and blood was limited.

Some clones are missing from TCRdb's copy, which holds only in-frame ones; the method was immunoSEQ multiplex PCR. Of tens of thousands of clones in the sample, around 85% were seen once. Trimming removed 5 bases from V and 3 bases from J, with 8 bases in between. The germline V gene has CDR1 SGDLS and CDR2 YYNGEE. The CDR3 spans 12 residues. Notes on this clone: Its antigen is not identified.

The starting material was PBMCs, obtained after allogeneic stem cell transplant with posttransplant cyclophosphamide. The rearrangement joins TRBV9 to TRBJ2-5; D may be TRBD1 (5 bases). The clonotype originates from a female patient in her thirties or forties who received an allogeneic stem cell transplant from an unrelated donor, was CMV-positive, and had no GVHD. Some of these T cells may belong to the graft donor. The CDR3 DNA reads TGTGCCAGCAGGGGGCTAGAAGAGACCCAGTACTTC. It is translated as CASRGLEETQYF.